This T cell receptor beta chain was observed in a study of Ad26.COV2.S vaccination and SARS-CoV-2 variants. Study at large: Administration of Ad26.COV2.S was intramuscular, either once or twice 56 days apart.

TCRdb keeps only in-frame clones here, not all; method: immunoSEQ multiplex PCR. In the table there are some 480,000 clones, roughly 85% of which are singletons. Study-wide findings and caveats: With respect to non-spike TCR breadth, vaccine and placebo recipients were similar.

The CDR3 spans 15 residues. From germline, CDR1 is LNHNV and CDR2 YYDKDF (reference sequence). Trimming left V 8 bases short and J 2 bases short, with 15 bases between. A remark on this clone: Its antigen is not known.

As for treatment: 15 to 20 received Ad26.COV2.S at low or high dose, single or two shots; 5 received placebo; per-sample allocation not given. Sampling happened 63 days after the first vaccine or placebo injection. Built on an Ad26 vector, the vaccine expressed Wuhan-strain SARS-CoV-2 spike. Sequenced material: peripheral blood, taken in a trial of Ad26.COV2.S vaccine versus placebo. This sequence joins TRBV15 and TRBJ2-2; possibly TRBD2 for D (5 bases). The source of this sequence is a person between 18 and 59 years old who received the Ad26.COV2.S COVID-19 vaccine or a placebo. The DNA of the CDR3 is TGTGCCACCCGAGGCACGACTATCAACACCGGGGAGCTGTTTTTT. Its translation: CATRGTTINTGELFF.